This T cell receptor (beta chain) was sequenced for a study of T cell therapy after organ transplantation. At the level of the study: Responders numbered eight and nonresponders two among approximately ten patients.

These transplant recipients had drug-resistant or recurrent cytomegalovirus infection. Study-level results: Post-therapy CD8 clonality change correlated inversely with pretherapy clonality. Nonresponder repertoires showed strong pretherapy expansions, barely changing post-therapy.

This clone was recorded only once. Its antigen is not known. Clones were sequenced by immunoSEQ multiplex PCR, and TCRdb holds only the in-frame ones, with some missing. Of 40,000 to 60,000 clones in the sample, approximately 94% were seen once. Sequencing used CD8+ T cells from blood, obtained before autologous CMV-specific T cell therapy. The clonotype comes from a human patient who had received a solid organ transplant and had CMV disease.

The chain's CDR3 is CASSPPGGIGETQYF. CDR3 DNA: TGTGCCAGCTCACCACCGGGGGGAATTGGAGAGACCCAGTACTTC. V gene TRBV18 combines with J gene TRBJ2-5; D perhaps matches TRBD2 (6 bases). Trimming stripped 0 bases from V and 4 bases from J, with 12 bases between. The CDR3 consists of 15 residues. Per germline, CDR1 KGHSH and CDR2 LQKENI.